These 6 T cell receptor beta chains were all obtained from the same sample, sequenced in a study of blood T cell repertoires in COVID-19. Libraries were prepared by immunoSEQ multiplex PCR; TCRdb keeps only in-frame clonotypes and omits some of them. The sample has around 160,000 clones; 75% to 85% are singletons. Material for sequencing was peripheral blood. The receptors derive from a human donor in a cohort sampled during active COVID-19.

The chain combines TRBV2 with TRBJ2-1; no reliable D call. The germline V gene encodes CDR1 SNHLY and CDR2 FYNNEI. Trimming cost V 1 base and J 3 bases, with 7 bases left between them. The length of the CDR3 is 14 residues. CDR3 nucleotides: TGTGCCAGCAGTGAAGACAGCAGCTACAATGAGCAGTTCTTC. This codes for CASSEDSSYNEQFF.

The CDR3 bases are TGCGCCAGCAGCCTAGAACACAGGGCGGGGGAGCTGTTTTTT. Translated, it gives CASSLEHRAGELFF. J is TRBJ2-2 and V is TRBV4-3, with TRBD1 as a possible D gene (6 bases). CDR1 is LGHNA and CDR2 is YSLEER in the germline V gene. Trimming cost V 4 bases and J 8 bases, with 14 bases left between them. CDR3 length: 14 amino acids.

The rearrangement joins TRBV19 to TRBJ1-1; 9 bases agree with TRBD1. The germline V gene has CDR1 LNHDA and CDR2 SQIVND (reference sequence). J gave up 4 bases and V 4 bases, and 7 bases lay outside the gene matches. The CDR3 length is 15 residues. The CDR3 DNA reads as TGTGCCAGTAGTAGGACAGGGGATGGTAGCACTGAAGCTTTCTTT. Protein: CASSRTGDGSTEAFF. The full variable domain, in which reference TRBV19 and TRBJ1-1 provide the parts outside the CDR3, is DGGITQSPKYLFRKEGQNVTLSCEQNLNHDAMYWYRQDPGQGLRLIYYSQIVNDFQKGDIAEGYSVSREKKESFPLTVTSAQKNPTAFYLCASSRTGDGSTEAFFGQGTRLTVV.

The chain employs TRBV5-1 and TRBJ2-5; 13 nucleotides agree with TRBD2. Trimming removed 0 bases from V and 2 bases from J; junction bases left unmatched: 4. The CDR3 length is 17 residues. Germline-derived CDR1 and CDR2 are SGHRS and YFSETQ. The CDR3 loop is CASSLAVGLAGQETQYF. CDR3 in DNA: TGCGCCAGCAGCTTGGCAGTGGGACTAGCGGGACAAGAGACCCAGTACTTC. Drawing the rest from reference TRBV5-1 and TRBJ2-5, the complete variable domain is KAGVTQTPRYLIKTRGQQVTLSCSPISGHRSVSWYQQTPGQGLQFLFEYFSETQRNKGNFPGRFSGRQFSNSRSEMNVSTLELGDSALYLCASSLAVGLAGQETQYFGPGTRLLVL.

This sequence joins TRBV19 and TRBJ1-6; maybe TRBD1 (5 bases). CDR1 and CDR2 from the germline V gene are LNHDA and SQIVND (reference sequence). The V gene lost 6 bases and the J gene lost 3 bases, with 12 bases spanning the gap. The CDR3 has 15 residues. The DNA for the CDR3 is TGTGCCAGTAGGGACCGACAGCTCTATAATTCACCCCTCCACTTT. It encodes CASRDRQLYNSPLHF. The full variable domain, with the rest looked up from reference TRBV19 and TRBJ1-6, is DGGITQSPKYLFRKEGQNVTLSCEQNLNHDAMYWYRQDPGQGLRLIYYSQIVNDFQKGDIAEGYSVSREKKESFPLTVTSAQKNPTAFYLCASRDRQLYNSPLHFGNGTRLTVT.

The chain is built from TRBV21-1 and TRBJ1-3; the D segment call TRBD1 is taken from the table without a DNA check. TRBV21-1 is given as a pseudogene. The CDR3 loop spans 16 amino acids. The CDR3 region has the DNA TGTGCCAGCAGCAAACAGCAGGACAGCTTTGAAAACACCATATATTTT. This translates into CASSKQQDSFENTIYF.